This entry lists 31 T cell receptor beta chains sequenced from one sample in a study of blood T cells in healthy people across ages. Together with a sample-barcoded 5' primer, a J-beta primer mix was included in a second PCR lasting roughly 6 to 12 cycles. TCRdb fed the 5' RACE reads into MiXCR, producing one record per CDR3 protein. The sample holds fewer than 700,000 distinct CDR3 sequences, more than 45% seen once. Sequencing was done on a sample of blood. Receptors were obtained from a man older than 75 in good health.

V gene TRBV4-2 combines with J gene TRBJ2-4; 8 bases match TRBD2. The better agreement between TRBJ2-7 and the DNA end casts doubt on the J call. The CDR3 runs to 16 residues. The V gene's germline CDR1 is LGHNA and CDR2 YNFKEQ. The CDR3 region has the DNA TGTGCCAGCAGCCAAGGCAGCGGGAGTGGGTCCTACGAGCAGTACTTC. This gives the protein CASSQGSGSGSYEQYF.

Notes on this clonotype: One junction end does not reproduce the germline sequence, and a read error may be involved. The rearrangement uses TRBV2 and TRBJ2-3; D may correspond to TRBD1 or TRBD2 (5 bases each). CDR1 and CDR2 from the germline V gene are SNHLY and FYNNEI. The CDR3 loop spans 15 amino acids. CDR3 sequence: CASSESGYSTGTQYF. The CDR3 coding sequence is TGTGCCAGCAGTGAAAGCGGCTATAGCACAGGTACGCAGTATTTT.

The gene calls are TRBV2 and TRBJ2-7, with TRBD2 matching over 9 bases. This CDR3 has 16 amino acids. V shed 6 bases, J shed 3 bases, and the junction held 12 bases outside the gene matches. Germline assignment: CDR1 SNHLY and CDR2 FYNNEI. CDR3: CASSHGIPSGDYEQYF. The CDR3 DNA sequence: TGTGCCAGCAGCCACGGGATCCCTAGCGGGGACTACGAGCAGTACTTC.

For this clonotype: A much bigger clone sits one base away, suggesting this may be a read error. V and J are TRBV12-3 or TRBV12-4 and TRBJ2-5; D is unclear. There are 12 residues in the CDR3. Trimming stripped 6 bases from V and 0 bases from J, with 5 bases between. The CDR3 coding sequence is TGTGCCAGCAGCGCAAACCAAGAGACCCAGTACTTC. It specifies CASSANQETQYF.

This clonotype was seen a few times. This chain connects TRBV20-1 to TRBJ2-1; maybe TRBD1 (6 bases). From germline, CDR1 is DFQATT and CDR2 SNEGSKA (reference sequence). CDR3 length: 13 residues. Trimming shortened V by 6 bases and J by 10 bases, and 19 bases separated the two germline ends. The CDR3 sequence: CSASKLQGDEQFF. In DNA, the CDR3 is TGCAGTGCGTCTAAATTACAGGGCGACGAGCAGTTCTTC.

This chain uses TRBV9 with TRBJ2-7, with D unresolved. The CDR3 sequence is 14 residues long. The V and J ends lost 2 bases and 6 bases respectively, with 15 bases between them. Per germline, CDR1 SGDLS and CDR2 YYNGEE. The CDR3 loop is CASSVGGPYGEQYF. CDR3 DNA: TGTGCCAGCAGCGTGGGCGGCCCCTACGGCGAGCAGTACTTC.

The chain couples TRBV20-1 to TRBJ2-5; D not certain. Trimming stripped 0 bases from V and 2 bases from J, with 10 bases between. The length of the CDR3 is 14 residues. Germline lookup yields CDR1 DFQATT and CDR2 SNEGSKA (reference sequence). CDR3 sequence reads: CSARDRTFQETQYF. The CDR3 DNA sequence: TGCAGTGCTAGAGATCGTACTTTTCAAGAGACCCAGTACTTC.

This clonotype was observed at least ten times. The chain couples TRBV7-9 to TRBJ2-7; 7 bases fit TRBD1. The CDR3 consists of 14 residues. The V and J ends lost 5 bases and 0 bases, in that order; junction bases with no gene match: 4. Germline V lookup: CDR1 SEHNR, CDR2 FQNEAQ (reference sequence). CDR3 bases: TGTGCCAGCAGCAGAGGGGACAGCTCCTACGAGCAGTACTTC. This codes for CASSRGDSSYEQYF.

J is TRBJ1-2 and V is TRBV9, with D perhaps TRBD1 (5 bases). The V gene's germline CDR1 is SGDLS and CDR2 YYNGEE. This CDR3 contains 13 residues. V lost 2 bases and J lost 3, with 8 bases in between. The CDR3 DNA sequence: TGTGCCAGCAGCGTCTCGACAGACTATGGCTACACCTTC. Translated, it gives CASSVSTDYGYTF.

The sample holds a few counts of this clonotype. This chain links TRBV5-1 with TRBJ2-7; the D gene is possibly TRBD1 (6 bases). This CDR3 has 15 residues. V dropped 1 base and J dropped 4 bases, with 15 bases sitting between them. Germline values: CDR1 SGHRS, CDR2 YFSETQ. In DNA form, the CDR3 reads TGCGCCAGCAGCTTGCGGGCCGGACAGCCTTACGAGCAGTACTTC. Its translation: CASSLRAGQPYEQYF. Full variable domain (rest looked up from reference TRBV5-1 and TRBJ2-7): KAGVTQTPRYLIKTRGQQVTLSCSPISGHRSVSWYQQTPGQGLQFLFEYFSETQRNKGNFPGRFSGRQFSNSRSEMNVSTLELGDSALYLCASSLRAGQPYEQYFGPGTRLTVT.

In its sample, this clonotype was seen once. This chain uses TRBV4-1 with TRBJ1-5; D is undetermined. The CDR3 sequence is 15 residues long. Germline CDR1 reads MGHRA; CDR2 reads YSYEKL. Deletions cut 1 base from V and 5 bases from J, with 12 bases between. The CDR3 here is CASSQAGQSYQPQHF. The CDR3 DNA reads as TGCGCCAGCAGCCAAGCTGGGCAGAGTTATCAGCCCCAGCATTTT.

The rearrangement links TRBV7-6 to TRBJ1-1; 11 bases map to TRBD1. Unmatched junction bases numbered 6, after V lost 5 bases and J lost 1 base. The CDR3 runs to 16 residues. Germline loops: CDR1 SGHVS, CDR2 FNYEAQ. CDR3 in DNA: TGTGCCAGCAGCCGGACAGGGGGCGAGGGGAACACTGAAGCTTTCTTT. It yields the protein CASSRTGGEGNTEAFF.

CDR3 region: CVSRLVLTGGRNEQFF. In nucleotides, the CDR3 is TGTGTAAGTCGCTTAGTTCTAACAGGGGGCCGGAATGAGCAGTTCTTC. This chain connects TRBV12-2 to TRBJ2-1; the DNA was not compared with TRBD1, the D call given in the table. TRBV12-2 is annotated as a pseudogene. The CDR3 has 16 residues.

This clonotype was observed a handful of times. The CDR3 DNA reads TGCAGTGCTAGAGGCCCGGGACTAGCGGGAGTCAATGAGCAGTTCTTC. Translation: CSARGPGLAGVNEQFF. V is TRBV20-1 and J is TRBJ2-1; 14 bases fit TRBD2. CDR3 length: 16 amino acids. CDR1 and CDR2 (germline): DFQATT, SNEGSKA (reference sequence). The junction had 5 bases not matched to a gene; V was cut back by 1 base and J by 6 bases.

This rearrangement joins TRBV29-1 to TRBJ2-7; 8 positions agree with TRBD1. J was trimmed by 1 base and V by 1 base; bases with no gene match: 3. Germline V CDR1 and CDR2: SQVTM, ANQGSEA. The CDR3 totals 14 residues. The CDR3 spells CSVEGTGSSYEQYF. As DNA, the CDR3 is TGCAGCGTTGAAGGGACAGGGAGTTCCTACGAGCAGTACTTC.

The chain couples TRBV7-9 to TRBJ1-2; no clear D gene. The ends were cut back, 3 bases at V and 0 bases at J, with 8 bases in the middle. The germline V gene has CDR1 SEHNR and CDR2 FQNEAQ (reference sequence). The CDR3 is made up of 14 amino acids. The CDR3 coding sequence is TGTGCCAGCAGCTTCTACAATACTAACTATGGCTACACCTTC. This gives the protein CASSFYNTNYGYTF. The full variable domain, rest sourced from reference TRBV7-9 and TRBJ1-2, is DTGVSQNPRHKITKRGQNVTFRCDPISEHNRLYWYRQTLGQGPEFLTYFQNEAQLEKSRLLSDRFSAERPKGSFSTLEIQRTEQGDSAMYLCASSFYNTNYGYTFGSGTRLTVV.

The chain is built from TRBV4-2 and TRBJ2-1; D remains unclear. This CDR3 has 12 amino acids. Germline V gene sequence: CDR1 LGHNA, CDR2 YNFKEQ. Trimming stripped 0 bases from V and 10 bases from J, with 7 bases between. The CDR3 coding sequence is TGTGCCAGCAGCCAAGACTGGCGGGAGCAGTTCTTC. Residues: CASSQDWREQFF.

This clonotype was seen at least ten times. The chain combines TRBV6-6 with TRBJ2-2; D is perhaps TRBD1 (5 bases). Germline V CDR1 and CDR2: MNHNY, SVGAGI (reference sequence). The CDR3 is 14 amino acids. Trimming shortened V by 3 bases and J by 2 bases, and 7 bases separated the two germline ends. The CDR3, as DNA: TGTGCCAGCAGTTATAGGGGTAACACCGGGGAGCTGTTTTTT. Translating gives CASSYRGNTGELFF.

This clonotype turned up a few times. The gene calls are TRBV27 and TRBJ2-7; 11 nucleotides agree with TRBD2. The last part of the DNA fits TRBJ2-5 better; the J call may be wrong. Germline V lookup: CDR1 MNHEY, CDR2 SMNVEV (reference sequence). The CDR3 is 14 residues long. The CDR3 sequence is CASSASLAGGTQYF. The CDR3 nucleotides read TGTGCCAGCAGCGCCTCGCTAGCGGGGGGGACCCAGTACTTC.

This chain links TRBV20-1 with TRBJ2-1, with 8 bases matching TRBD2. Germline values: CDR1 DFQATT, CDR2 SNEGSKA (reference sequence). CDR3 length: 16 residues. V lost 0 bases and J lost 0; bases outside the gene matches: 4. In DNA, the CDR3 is TGCAGTGCTAGAGACGGGGGGGGCAGCTCCTACAATGAGCAGTTCTTC. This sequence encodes CSARDGGGSSYNEQFF.

In DNA form, the CDR3 reads TGCGCCAGCAGGAAGCAAGGGGGGATGAACACTGAAGCTTTCTTT. This translates into CASRKQGGMNTEAFF. J is TRBJ1-1 and V is TRBV5-1, with a tentative D call TRBD1 (6 bases). The germline V gene encodes CDR1 SGHRS and CDR2 YFSETQ. V was cut by 5 bases and J by 0 bases, with 14 bases left in between. The CDR3 length is 15 residues. The entire variable domain, with the rest obtained from reference TRBV5-1 and TRBJ1-1, is as follows: KAGVTQTPRYLIKTRGQQVTLSCSPISGHRSVSWYQQTPGQGLQFLFEYFSETQRNKGNFPGRFSGRQFSNSRSEMNVSTLELGDSALYLCASRKQGGMNTEAFFGQGTRLTVV.

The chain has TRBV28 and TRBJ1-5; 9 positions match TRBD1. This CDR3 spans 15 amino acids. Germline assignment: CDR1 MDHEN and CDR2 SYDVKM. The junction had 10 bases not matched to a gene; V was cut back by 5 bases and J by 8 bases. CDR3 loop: CASSPDRGLSEPQHF. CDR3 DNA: TGTGCCAGCAGTCCGGACAGGGGCCTTAGTGAGCCCCAGCATTTT. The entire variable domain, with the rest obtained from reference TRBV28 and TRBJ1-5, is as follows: DVKVTQSSRYLVKRTGEKVFLECVQDMDHENMFWYRQDPGLGLRLIYFSYDVKMKEKGDIPEGYSVSREKKERFSLILESASTNQTSMYLCASSPDRGLSEPQHFGDGTRLSIL.

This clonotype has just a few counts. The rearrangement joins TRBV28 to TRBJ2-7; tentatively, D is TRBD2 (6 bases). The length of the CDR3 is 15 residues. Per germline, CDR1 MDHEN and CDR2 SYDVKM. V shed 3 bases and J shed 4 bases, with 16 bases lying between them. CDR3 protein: CASSLEGPRYYEQYF. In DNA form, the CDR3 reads TGTGCCAGCAGTTTGGAGGGCCCAAGATATTACGAGCAGTACTTC.

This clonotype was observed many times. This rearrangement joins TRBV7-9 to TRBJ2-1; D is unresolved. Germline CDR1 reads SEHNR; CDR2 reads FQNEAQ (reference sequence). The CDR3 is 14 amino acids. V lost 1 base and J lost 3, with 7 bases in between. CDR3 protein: CASSLVSVYNEQFF. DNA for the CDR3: TGTGCCAGCAGCTTAGTTTCAGTCTACAATGAGCAGTTCTTC.

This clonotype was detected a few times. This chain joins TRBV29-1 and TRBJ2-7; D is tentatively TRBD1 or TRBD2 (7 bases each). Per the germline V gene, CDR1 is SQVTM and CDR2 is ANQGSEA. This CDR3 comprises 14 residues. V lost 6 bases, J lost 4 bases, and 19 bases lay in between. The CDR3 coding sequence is TGCAGCGTAAGCCCCCAGCGGGACAGATACGAGCAGTACTTC. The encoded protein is CSVSPQRDRYEQYF.

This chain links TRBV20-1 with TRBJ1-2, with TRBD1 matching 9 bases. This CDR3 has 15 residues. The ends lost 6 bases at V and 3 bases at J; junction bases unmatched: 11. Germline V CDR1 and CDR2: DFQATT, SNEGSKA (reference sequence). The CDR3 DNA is TGCAGTGCCCCTAACCGACAGGGGGGCGACTATGGCTACACCTTC. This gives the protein CSAPNRQGGDYGYTF.

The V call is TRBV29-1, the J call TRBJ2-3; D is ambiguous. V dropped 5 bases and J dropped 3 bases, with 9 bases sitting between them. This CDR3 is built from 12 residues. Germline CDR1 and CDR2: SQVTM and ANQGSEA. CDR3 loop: CSVKSVTDTQYF. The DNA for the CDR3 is TGCAGCGTTAAATCAGTGACAGATACGCAGTATTTT.

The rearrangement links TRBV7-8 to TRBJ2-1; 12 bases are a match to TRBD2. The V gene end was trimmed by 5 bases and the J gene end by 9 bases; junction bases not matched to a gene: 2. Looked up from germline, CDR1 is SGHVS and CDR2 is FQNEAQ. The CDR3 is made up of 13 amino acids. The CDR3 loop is CASSPGLAGEQFF. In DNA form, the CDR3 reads TGTGCCAGCAGCCCGGGACTAGCGGGTGAGCAGTTCTTC.

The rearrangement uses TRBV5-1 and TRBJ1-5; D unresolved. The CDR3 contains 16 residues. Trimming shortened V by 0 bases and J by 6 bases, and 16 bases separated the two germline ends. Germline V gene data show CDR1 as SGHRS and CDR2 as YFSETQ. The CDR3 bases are TGCGCCAGCAGCTTGGATCCAGGTGATGGTCGTCAGCCCCAGCATTTT. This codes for CASSLDPGDGRQPQHF.

The CDR3, as DNA: TGTGCCAGCAGCTTATCGGCAGAAGAGACCCAGTACTTC. This sequence encodes CASSLSAEETQYF. V usage is TRBV7-2 and J usage is TRBJ2-5; D remains ambiguous. Deletions cut 2 bases from V and 3 bases from J, with 7 bases between. Looked up from germline, CDR1 is SGHTA and CDR2 is FQGNSA. The CDR3 contains 13 residues.

CDR3 bases: TGCAGTGCTTCCCGGGCTTTAGCGGGAGATTTATCGGCGGGAGATACGCAGTATTTT. This translates into CSASRALAGDLSAGDTQYF. This chain connects TRBV20-1 to TRBJ2-3, with 9 bases identical to TRBD2. V was clipped by 5 bases and J by 5 bases; unmatched bases: 23. Germline CDR1 is DFQATT and CDR2 is SNEGSKA (reference sequence). CDR3 length: 19 amino acids.